Below are 14 T cell receptor beta chains sequenced from a single sample in a study of cytotoxic CD8 clonotypes in ibrutinib-treated CLL. This table comes from immunoSEQ multiplex PCR, and its TCRdb copy is limited to in-frame clones, with some not included. In the table there are over 100,000 clones, 58% of which are singletons. The input for sequencing was PBMCs, taken after 24 months of ibrutinib treatment. Every receptor here comes from a human donor with chronic lymphocytic leukemia.

CDR3 sequence reads: CAWSGSGPEQFF. Here the CDR3 DNA reads TGTGCCTGGAGTGGTTCAGGACCTGAGCAGTTCTTC. This chain joins TRBV30 and TRBJ2-1; D unresolved. Germline V gives CDR1 GTSNPN, CDR2 SVGIG (reference sequence). The CDR3 runs 12 residues. The ends were cut back, 1 base at V and 9 bases at J, with 10 bases in the middle. The entire variable domain, with the rest obtained from reference TRBV30 and TRBJ2-1, is as follows: SQTIHQWPATLVQPVGSPLSLECTVEGTSNPNLYWYRQAAGRGLQLLFYSVGIGQISSEVPQNLSASRPQDRQFILSSKKLLLSDSGFYLCAWSGSGPEQFFGPGTRLTVL.

The rearrangement links TRBV7-2 to TRBJ1-5; TRBD1 matches at 7 bases. After removal of 5 bases from V and 3 bases from J, the junction contained 7 bases not matched to a gene. Looked up from germline, CDR1 is SGHTA and CDR2 is FQGNSA. The length of the CDR3 is 15 residues. The CDR3 nucleotides are TGTGCCAGCAGCCGGCAAGACAGGGCCAATCAGCCCCAGCATTTT. This translates into CASSRQDRANQPQHF.

This clone has just a few counts. This rearrangement joins TRBV7-2 to TRBJ2-5, with a tentative D call TRBD1 (6 bases). Trimming shortened V by 5 bases and J by 2 bases, and 12 bases separated the two germline ends. The CDR3 runs to 14 residues. Germline CDR1 and CDR2: SGHTA and FQGNSA. CDR3 residues: CASSIYGTQETQYF. The CDR3 coding sequence is TGTGCCAGCAGCATATACGGGACACAAGAGACCCAGTACTTC.

V and J are TRBV5-4 and TRBJ1-1; TRBD1 is a possible D gene (6 bases). CDR3 size: 16 residues. The V end lost 4 bases, the J end lost 5 bases, and 21 bases lay between the germline ends. In germline, CDR1 is SGHNT, CDR2 YYREEE (reference sequence). Written as DNA, the CDR3 is TGTGCCAGCAGCCAGGGGATGGGGAACGTAAAGACTGAAGCTTTCTTT. Translating gives CASSQGMGNVKTEAFF.

The rearrangement joins TRBV27 to TRBJ2-1; D possibly uses TRBD1 or TRBD2 (6 bases each). This CDR3 comprises 17 residues. Deletions cut 6 bases from V and 3 bases from J, with 21 bases between. Germline lookup yields CDR1 MNHEY and CDR2 SMNVEV (reference sequence). CDR3 sequence (DNA): TGTGCCAGCAGAGCTAGGGGGGCCAGTTTATTCTACAATGAGCAGTTCTTC. It yields the protein CASRARGASLFYNEQFF.

The rearrangement uses TRBV5-1 and TRBJ2-5; 8 nucleotides line up with TRBD2. The J segment lost 0 bases and the V segment lost 5 bases, leaving 6 bases of the junction unmatched. Germline loops: CDR1 SGHRS, CDR2 YFSETQ. The CDR3 is 15 residues long. The CDR3 region is CASRRRGDDQETQYF. CDR3 in DNA: TGCGCCAGCAGGCGGCGGGGGGACGACCAAGAGACCCAGTACTTC.

This clone was detected ten times or more. This chain connects TRBV29-1 to TRBJ2-1; 10 bases align to TRBD2. CDR3 size: 15 residues. In germline, CDR1 is SQVTM, CDR2 ANQGSEA. Unmatched junction bases numbered 10, after V lost 5 bases and J lost 6 bases. CDR3: CSVSGIAGGPNEQFF. The CDR3 DNA sequence: TGCAGCGTTTCGGGAATAGCGGGGGGCCCCAATGAGCAGTTCTTC.

CDR3 coding DNA: TGTGCCAGCAGCTTTATTGGGGAAGGTGGAAACACCATATATTTT. This translates into CASSFIGEGGNTIYF. The chain couples TRBV7-2 to TRBJ1-3; D unresolved. Germline V lookup: CDR1 SGHTA, CDR2 FQGNSA. The germline V and J ends were trimmed by 3 bases and 3 bases, with 12 bases remaining between them. The CDR3 extends over 15 amino acids.

The V and J genes are TRBV29-1 and TRBJ2-7, with 8 positions matching TRBD1. Looked up from germline, CDR1 is SQVTM and CDR2 is ANQGSEA. Trimming at V came to 5 bases and at J to 2 bases, leaving 8 bases not matched to a gene. This CDR3 region has 14 residues. The CDR3 bases are TGCAGCGTTCCCCGGACAGGGACAACCTACGAGCAGTACTTC. This codes for CSVPRTGTTYEQYF.

V is TRBV7-7 and J is TRBJ2-5, with D perhaps TRBD1 or TRBD2 (5 bases each). The germline gives CDR1 SSHAT, CDR2 FNYEAQ (reference sequence). The CDR3 length is 15 residues. With 1 base removed from V and 2 bases from J, the gap between germline ends came to 11 bases. CDR3 sequence reads: CASSLVGAAQETQYF. The CDR3 bases are TGTGCCAGCAGCTTAGTCGGGGCAGCTCAAGAGACCCAGTACTTC.

In regard to this clone: Its ends do not fully match the called genes, so a read error is possible. The chain employs TRBV7-3 and TRBJ2-1; either TRBD1 or TRBD2 may supply D (5 bases each). Germline-derived CDR1 and CDR2 are SGHTA and FQGTGA. CDR3 length: 15 residues. CDR3 DNA: TGTGCCAGCAGAACCGGGGCCGAACCCTATAATGAGCAGTTCTTC. It translates to CASRTGAEPYNEQFF. The full variable domain, its missing parts supplied by reference TRBV7-3 and TRBJ2-1, is GAGVSQTPSNKVTEKGKYVELRCDPISGHTALYWYRQSLGQGPEFLIYFQGTGAADDSGLPNDRFFAVRPEGSVSTLKIQRTERGDSAVYLCASRTGAEPYNEQFFGPGTRLTVL.

The chain has TRBV28 and TRBJ2-1; D call uncertain. Trimming took off 8 bases at V and 1 base at J, with 18 bases between the two ends. The CDR3 runs to 16 residues. The germline V gene has CDR1 MDHEN and CDR2 SYDVKM. CDR3 loop: CASSPSASYSYNEQFF. The CDR3, as DNA: TGTGCCAGCTCCCCTTCGGCCTCCTATTCCTACAATGAGCAGTTCTTC.

The chain is built from TRBV9 and TRBJ2-3; 8 bases map to TRBD2. The CDR3 consists of 15 residues. J lost 6 bases, V lost 0 bases, and 6 bases had no gene match. The germline V gene encodes CDR1 SGDLS and CDR2 YYNGEE. CDR3 in DNA: TGTGCCAGCAGCGTAGACGGGGGGGCCCGGGATACGCAGTATTTT. It encodes CASSVDGGARDTQYF.

The chain employs TRBV7-6 and TRBJ1-5; TRBD1 aligns across 9 bases. The CDR3 length is 15 residues. V lost 5 bases, J lost 2 bases, and 4 bases stayed unmatched. Germline values: CDR1 SGHVS, CDR2 FNYEAQ. The CDR3 nucleotides are TGTGCCAGCAGCACGGGACAGGGAGGCAATCAGCCCCAGCATTTT. It codes for CASSTGQGGNQPQHF.